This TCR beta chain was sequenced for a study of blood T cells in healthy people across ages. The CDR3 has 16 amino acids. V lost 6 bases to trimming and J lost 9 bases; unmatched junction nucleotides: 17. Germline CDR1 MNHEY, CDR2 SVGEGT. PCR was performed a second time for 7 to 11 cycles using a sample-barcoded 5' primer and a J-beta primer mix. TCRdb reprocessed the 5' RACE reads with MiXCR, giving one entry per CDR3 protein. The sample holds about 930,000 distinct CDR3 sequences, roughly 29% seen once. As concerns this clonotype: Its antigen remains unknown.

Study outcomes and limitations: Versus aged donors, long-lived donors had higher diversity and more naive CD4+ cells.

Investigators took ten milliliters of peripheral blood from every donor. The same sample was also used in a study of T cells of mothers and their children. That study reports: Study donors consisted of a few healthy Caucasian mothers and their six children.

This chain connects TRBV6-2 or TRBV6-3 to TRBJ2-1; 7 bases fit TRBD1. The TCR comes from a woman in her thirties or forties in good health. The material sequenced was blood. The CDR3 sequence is CASRPGEQGLKGEQFF. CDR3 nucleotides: TGTGCCAGCAGACCTGGGGAACAGGGGTTAAAGGGTGAGCAGTTCTTC.